The 14 T cell receptor beta chains presented below share a single source sample, sequenced in a study of blood T cell repertoires in COVID-19. The table came from immunoSEQ multiplex PCR; TCRdb's copy has only in-frame clones and leaves some out. This sample yields under 300,000 clones, of which approximately 89% are seen a single time; approximately 5% belongs to the top ten. Sequenced: peripheral blood. The source is a woman aged 40 to 55 who had recovered from COVID-19.

The chain has TRBV18 and TRBJ2-1, with D possibly matching TRBD1 (5 bases). Trimming shortened V by 3 bases and J by 3 bases, and 12 bases separated the two germline ends. The germline V gene encodes CDR1 KGHSH and CDR2 LQKENI. CDR3 size: 15 residues. The CDR3 loop reads CASSPGLVIYNEQFF. The CDR3 DNA follows: TGTGCCAGCTCACCGGGGCTAGTGATCTACAATGAGCAGTTCTTC. Full variable domain (outside the CDR3, taken from reference TRBV18 and TRBJ2-1): NAGVMQNPRHLVRRRGQEARLRCSPMKGHSHVYWYRQLPEEGLKFMVYLQKENIIDESGMPKERFSAEFPKEGPSILRIQQVVRGDSAAYFCASSPGLVIYNEQFFGPGTRLTVL.

This clone was seen once. The chain recombines TRBV11-3 with TRBJ1-3, with 9 bases lining up with TRBD1. The CDR3 is 17 residues long. V dropped 3 bases and J dropped 3; count of bases not matched to a gene: 9. Germline CDR1 SGHNT, CDR2 YENEEA. CDR3 DNA: TGTGCCAGCAGCTTTAATGTGGGACAGGGATATGGAAACACCATATATTTT. Its translation: CASSFNVGQGYGNTIYF.

This clone was seen a single time. The chain joins TRBV30 to TRBJ2-3; 10 bases map to TRBD2. This CDR3 is built from 17 residues. Per the germline V gene, CDR1 is GTSNPN and CDR2 is SVGIG (reference sequence). Trimming took 0 bases from V and 1 from J; bases not matched to a gene: 7. The CDR3 bases are TGTGCCTGGAGTGTAATCTTAGCGGGGGGACGCACAGATACGCAGTATTTT. Amino acids: CAWSVILAGGRTDTQYF.

Only one count was recorded for this clone. The chain couples TRBV4-3 to TRBJ1-2; the D is unclear. Trimming left V 0 bases short and J 7 bases short, with 18 bases between. Germline CDR1 is LGHNA and CDR2 is YSLEER. The CDR3 is made up of 16 amino acids. CDR3 bases: TGCGCCAGCAGCCAAGATGGTACCGAACACGCCGCTGGCTACACCTTC. Translation gives CASSQDGTEHAAGYTF.

The CDR3 DNA reads as TGTGCCAGTAGTATAGATGAGAGTAGCGGGGTGCGGGATACGCAGTATTTT. Residues: CASSIDESSGVRDTQYF. The chain employs TRBV19 and TRBJ2-3; 8 bases match TRBD2. Losses at the gene ends were 0 bases for V and 6 bases for J; bases not matched to a gene: 11. Per germline, CDR1 LNHDA and CDR2 SQIVND (reference sequence). The CDR3 runs to 17 residues.

The table lists this clone with a count of one. The rearrangement joins TRBV7-3 to TRBJ2-1, with D possibly matching TRBD2 (7 bases). The germline CDR1 and CDR2 sequences are SGHTA and FQGTGA. Deletions cut 1 base from V and 8 bases from J, with 15 bases between. There are 15 residues in the CDR3. The CDR3 nucleotides are TGTGCCAGCAGCTTAAGCGGGGGCCAGAGGGATGAGCAGTTCTTC. Translated: CASSLSGGQRDEQFF.

The rearrangement uses TRBV5-1 and TRBJ2-2; TRBD1 matches 8 bases. Germline loops: CDR1 SGHRS, CDR2 YFSETQ. V shed 4 bases, J shed 7 bases, and the junction held 12 bases outside the gene matches. CDR3 length: 16 residues. DNA for the CDR3: TGCGCCAGCAGCCCGAGCTTCAGGGGGCCTAACGGGGAGCTGTTTTTT. It specifies CASSPSFRGPNGELFF.

Details on this clone: The sample has other DNA sequences that encode this CDR3 too. The chain has TRBV5-4 and TRBJ2-7; tentative D call: TRBD1 (5 bases). The CDR3 extends over 12 amino acids. Germline CDR1 reads SGHNT; CDR2 reads YYREEE (reference sequence). Trimming took 4 bases from V and 4 from J, leaving 9 bases between them. The CDR3 protein is CASSLDTYEQYV. CDR3 bases: TGTGCCAGCAGCCTGGACACGTACGAGCAGTACGTC.

This chain uses TRBV7-9 with TRBJ1-1; 9 bases match TRBD1. The CDR3 sequence is 16 residues long. CDR1 and CDR2 (germline): SEHNR, FQNEAQ (reference sequence). The trim removed 0 bases at V and 5 bases at J, leaving 7 bases unmatched. The CDR3, as DNA: TGTGCCAGCAGCTTAGCGAAGACAGGGGGTCATACTGAAGCTTTCTTT. Translation: CASSLAKTGGHTEAFF.

The CDR3 coding sequence is TGTGCCACCAGCAGACTAGCCGGGGAGCTGTTTTTT. Translation: CATSRLAGELFF. The chain recombines TRBV24-1 with TRBJ2-2; D might be TRBD2 (6 bases). The CDR3 runs 12 residues. Germline V CDR1 and CDR2: KGHDR, SFDVKD. The ends were cut back, 7 bases at V and 6 bases at J, with 8 bases in the middle.

The sample holds one count of this clone. The chain employs TRBV7-2 and TRBJ2-5; 11 positions agree with TRBD2. The CDR3 covers 16 residues. CDR1 is SGHTA and CDR2 is FQGNSA in the germline V gene. The V and J ends lost 5 bases and 5 bases, in that order; junction bases with no gene match: 10. The CDR3 reads CASSPRLAGLRETQYF. The CDR3, as DNA: TGTGCCAGCAGCCCAAGACTAGCGGGATTAAGGGAGACCCAGTACTTC.

The chain combines TRBV2 with TRBJ1-2, with D perhaps matching TRBD1 (6 bases). Between the trimmed V and J ends, which lost 6 bases and 7 bases, there was a span of 15 bases. Germline values: CDR1 SNHLY, CDR2 FYNNEI. This CDR3 is built from 13 residues. DNA of the CDR3: TGTGCCAGCAGCGCAGGGGCCGGTGGTGGCTACACCTTC. It encodes CASSAGAGGGYTF.

This clone has just one count. V is TRBV9 and J is TRBJ2-3, with D possibly matching TRBD2 (5 bases). The V end was cut by 3 bases, the J end by 6 bases, with 17 bases between. The CDR3 is made up of 15 amino acids. CDR1 and CDR2 from the germline V gene are SGDLS and YYNGEE. CDR3 sequence: CASSASDWERDTQYF. CDR3 nucleotide sequence: TGTGCCAGCAGCGCCTCGGACTGGGAGAGGGATACGCAGTATTTT.

The chain carries TRBV5-4 and TRBJ2-5; 11 bases map to TRBD1. This CDR3 spans 15 amino acids. The germline V gene encodes CDR1 SGHNT and CDR2 YYREEE (reference sequence). The V and J ends lost 4 bases and 5 bases, in that order; junction bases with no gene match: 7. The CDR3 here is CASSTGTGGRETQYF. DNA for the CDR3: TGTGCCAGCAGCACCGGGACAGGGGGTCGCGAGACCCAGTACTTC.